This T cell receptor (beta chain) emerged from a study of T cells in Graves' hyperthyroidism and ophthalmopathy. Study overall: Once the initial diagnosis was made, peripheral blood was obtained before any treatment.

Using RNA transcripts as the source, TCR beta CDR3 regions were amplified. Researchers ran a first-round RT-PCR on the TCR CDR3 using the HTBI primer set. One entry per CDR3 protein results from TCRdb running MiXCR on the multiplex PCR reads. Among about 350,000 distinct CDR3 sequences listed, 15% to 20% were seen once. Study-level results: In the analysis, a 13 V-J model separated ophthalmopathy from stable hyperthyroidism. In blood, most of the thyroid clonotypes expanded above 0.001 were also present.

This clonotype was counted ten times or more. Its cognate antigen is unknown. V dropped 1 base and J dropped 7; count of bases not matched to a gene: 6. The CDR3 extends over 14 amino acids. The sequence came from a middle-aged woman with Graves' ophthalmopathy. This rearrangement joins TRBV12-3 or TRBV12-4 to TRBJ2-5; 7 nucleotides align to TRBD1. The sample consisted of blood. CDR3 in amino acids: CASSLGTGGATQYF. The CDR3, as DNA: TGTGCCAGCAGTTTAGGGACAGGAGGTGCGACCCAGTACTTC.